This TCR beta chain was observed in a study of blood T cell repertoires in COVID-19. Sequencing used immunoSEQ multiplex PCR; TCRdb keeps in-frame clones, though not all of them. The data show about 200,000 clones, about 82% seen once. Germline CDR1 reads MNHEY; CDR2 reads SVGAGI. The CDR3 is 14 residues long. The trim removed 7 bases at V and 6 bases at J, leaving 12 bases unmatched. Enrollees, about 18 to 89 years old, lived in around 23 US areas. Cohort assignment relied on participant-reported clinical history. This rearrangement joins TRBV6-5 to TRBJ2-7; 7 positions agree with TRBD1. The TCR was taken from a middle-aged man with acute COVID-19. Sample: PBMCs or T cells enriched from blood (not recorded which). CDR3 sequence: CASKGGLDNREQYF. The DNA for the CDR3 is TGTGCCAGCAAAGGGGGCTTAGATAACCGCGAGCAGTACTTC.